This passage covers 9 T cell receptor beta chains from one sample sequenced in a study of T cells in Graves' hyperthyroidism and ophthalmopathy. Using RNA transcripts as the source, TCR beta CDR3 regions were amplified. HTBI primers drove first-round RT-PCR of the TCR CDR3. TCRdb reprocessed the multiplex PCR reads via MiXCR and lists one record per CDR3 protein. The sample includes roughly 290,000 distinct CDR3 sequences, about an eighth seen only once; the top ten take roughly 7.5%. The source material was blood. These receptor sequences come from a woman aged 25 to 45 with Graves' hyperthyroidism that later progressed to Graves' ophthalmopathy.

The chain couples TRBV9 to TRBJ2-1; 7 bases map to TRBD2. This CDR3 is built from 16 residues. V lost 4 bases and J lost 5; bases outside the gene matches: 12. Germline-derived CDR1 and CDR2 are SGDLS and YYNGEE. CDR3 coding DNA: TGTGCCAGCAGCCCCACGACGCAGCGGGATGACAATGAGCAGTTCTTC. Its translation: CASSPTTQRDDNEQFF.

The sample holds many counts of this clonotype. This sequence joins TRBV7-2 and TRBJ2-5, with 7 nucleotides matching TRBD1. The V segment lost 5 bases and the J segment 1 base; nucleotides outside the gene matches: 19. The CDR3 has 19 amino acids. The V gene's germline CDR1 is SGHTA and CDR2 FQGNSA. CDR3 protein: CASSLYESTGPWGQETQYF. The CDR3 coding sequence is TGTGCCAGCAGCCTATACGAGTCGACAGGGCCCTGGGGCCAAGAGACCCAGTACTTC.

In this sample, this clonotype turned up many times. The gene calls are TRBV24-1 and TRBJ2-5, with TRBD2 matching 7 bases. The V segment lost 4 bases and the J segment 0 bases; nucleotides outside the gene matches: 1. This CDR3 has 14 residues. The germline V gene encodes CDR1 KGHDR and CDR2 SFDVKD. The CDR3: CATSESGNQETQYF. The DNA of the CDR3 is TGTGCCACCAGTGAGAGCGGGAACCAAGAGACCCAGTACTTC.

This clonotype was seen only a few times. The chain employs TRBV30 and TRBJ2-1, with D maybe TRBD2 (5 bases). Looked up from germline, CDR1 is GTSNPN and CDR2 is SVGIG (reference sequence). Trimming stripped 4 bases from V and 8 bases from J, with 12 bases between. CDR3 length: 12 amino acids. The CDR3 DNA is TGTGCCTGGAATAGCGCCCAGGATGAGCAGTTCTTC. It codes for CAWNSAQDEQFF.

There are a few counts of this clonotype. The chain uses TRBV20-1 and TRBJ2-2; perhaps D is TRBD1 or TRBD2 (5 bases each). CDR3 length: 13 residues. Trimming took 6 bases from V and 2 from J, leaving 10 bases between them. CDR1 and CDR2 from the germline V gene are DFQATT and SNEGSKA (reference sequence). The CDR3 bases are TGCAGTGCACAGGACTTTAACACCGGGGAGCTGTTTTTT. Encoded protein: CSAQDFNTGELFF.

This clonotype has a count of ten or more. The chain links TRBV10-3 to TRBJ1-2; D gene ambiguous. CDR1 is ENHRY and CDR2 is SYGVKD in the germline V gene. V lost 7 bases and J 0 bases, leaving 9 bases between the germline ends. This CDR3 region has 13 residues. The CDR3 nucleotides read TGTGCCATCACAGCGATAGCTAACTATGGCTACACCTTC. Protein sequence: CAITAIANYGYTF.

At least ten counts were recorded for this clonotype. The chain links TRBV6-1 to TRBJ1-4, with a tentative D call TRBD1 (5 bases). The germline CDR1 and CDR2 sequences are MNHNS and SASEGT. V was shortened by 6 bases and J by 4 bases, with 9 bases between the two germline ends. This CDR3 has 13 amino acids. The CDR3 nucleotides are TGTGCCAGCAGCCGGGACGATAATGAAAAACTGTTTTTT. Translation: CASSRDDNEKLFF.

Many counts were recorded for this clonotype. V is TRBV10-3 and J is TRBJ1-4, with TRBD1 matching over 12 bases. The length of the CDR3 is 18 residues. CDR1 ENHRY and CDR2 SYGVKD come from the germline V gene. V lost 5 bases and J lost 6; bases outside the gene matches: 13. In DNA form, the CDR3 reads TGTGCCATCAGTACCGGGACAGGGGGCGCGTATGGCGATGAAAAACTGTTTTTT. Amino acid sequence: CAISTGTGGAYGDEKLFF.

This clonotype came up many times. The chain has TRBV29-1 and TRBJ2-7; D gene unclear. Germline V lookup: CDR1 SQVTM, CDR2 ANQGSEA. Trimming cost V 4 bases and J 4 bases, with 14 bases left between them. CDR3 size: 13 residues. Written as DNA, the CDR3 is TGCAGCGTTGCCGGACGTGTCGGATACGAGCAGTACTTC. Amino acids: CSVAGRVGYEQYF.